The source of this TCR beta chain is a study of PD-L1 blockade in urothelial cancer (dated by TCRdb to 2016 to 2017). The study in broad terms: All patients started therapy around 2014 and received atezolizumab 1,200 mg intravenously every 3 weeks. About nine tenths of the roughly 29 patients were identified as males with urothelial cancer of bladder origin, and a prior smoking history was reported by 18 of 29 patients. An ECOG performance status of 0 or 1 was recorded for the patients, and 0 to 3 prior chemotherapy regimens had been received by the patients. Blood samples were analyzed at two time points: 3 weeks after treatment start (second dose) and 6 weeks after treatment start. Blood samples yielded a median of around 150,000 T cells and tens of thousands of unique TCRs, with median clonality roughly 0.084. The study was an exploratory multi-omic analysis of somatic, immune and clinical correlates of response to PD-L1 blockade with atezolizumab in urothelial cancer. Pretreatment tumor samples, along with matched peripheral blood serially collected before and after atezolizumab treatment, were subjected to TCR sequencing. Durable clinical benefit was defined as progression-free survival longer than 6 months, and TCR features were also tested against progression-free and overall survival. In the same patients, pretreatment tumors underwent whole exome sequencing and RNA sequencing in addition to TCR sequencing. Under ten patients achieved durable clinical benefit and approximately 19 did not. Pretreatment blood TCR-seq was available for nearly 30 patients, at least one posttreatment blood collection was obtained for some 25 patients, and tumor TCR-seq was available for some 25 patients.

To estimate absolute template abundance from read counts, synthetic TCR analog templates were spiked into each PCR. TCRbeta CDR3 regions were amplified from genomic DNA with bias-controlled V and J gene primers using the immunoSEQ assay. Sequencing of rearranged TCRbeta segments was done at approximately 20X coverage. In the authors' own workflow: Sequencing errors were corrected by clustering, and CDR3s were annotated against IMGT so that V, D and J genes could be assigned. Downstream analyses used only productive TCRbeta rearrangements, leaving out any out-of-frame or stop-codon sequences. To compute clonality, Shannon entropy was normalized by the log of the number of unique productive sequences and then subtracted from one. Clones differing between time points or between blood and tumor were identified using Fisher's exact test with Benjamini-Hochberg correction, with an adjusted p below 0.01 applied as the threshold. TCRdb took over this immuneACCESS table, retaining in-frame rearrangements with V and J assigned. Such tables are incomplete; in checked studies, under half of the missing clones stem from an unresolved V gene, and the remainder is unexplained. Clonal size and the V and J genes are those of that table, whereas D and trimming came from the DNA. Within this sample are 50,000 or so clones, with 84% of them counted one time only. The ten largest clones represent approximately 1.4% of the sample.

There are 17 amino acids in the CDR3, from cysteine to phenylalanine inclusive. Only CDR3 DNA is held: 51 bases, read in frame from base 1. CDR1 KGHSH and CDR2 LQKENI are derived from the germline V gene. The junction shows trimming of 3 bases on V and 7 bases on J, and the gene matches do not reach 10 bases of it. This clone was detected only once. The antigen this receptor binds is unknown. Base quality data are lacking; no much larger clone is found one base away. The sample's time point label, in plain terms: pretreatment peripheral blood. The cohort included about 27 patients with locally advanced or metastatic urothelial carcinoma who were treated at Memorial Sloan Kettering on a trial protocol. Peripheral blood mononuclear cells were collected pretreatment and during treatment, with between 1 and 8 total time points obtained per patient. The Qiagen DNeasy Blood extraction kit was used to purify genomic DNA from total PBMCs and from tumor samples. PBMCs were collected pretreatment and during treatment, and were isolated and stored as previously described.

Study-level results and caveats: Because the sample size was small (n ≈ 30) and many exploratory analyses were performed, the results are intended to be hypothesis-generating. Greater expansion of tumor-associated TCR clones in peripheral blood 3 weeks after the start of treatment was observed in patients with durable benefit (n of about 21, p = 0.022). Improved progression-free and overall survival was found to be associated with pretreatment peripheral blood TCR clonality below the median.

This TCR was recovered from a man aged 45-60 years with urothelial cancer. This specimen was PBMCs, taken around atezolizumab (anti-PD-L1) treatment. This receptor chain uses TRBV18 and TRBJ2-3; 13 central bases correspond to TRBD2. The DNA sequence follows: TGTGCCAGCTCACCCTTTGGACTAGCGGGAGTTGGAAATACGCAGTATTTT. The resulting protein is CASSPFGLAGVGNTQYF.